Sequencing of this TCR beta chain was carried out in a study of blood T cell repertoires in COVID-19. The overall study: Specimens from acute and convalescent COVID-19 originated in the United States, Italy and Spain.

The CDR3 is 10 amino acids. Trimming took off 5 bases at V and 7 bases at J, with 8 bases between the two ends. Germline CDR1 and CDR2: GTSNPN and SVGIG (reference sequence). The table came from immunoSEQ multiplex PCR; TCRdb's copy has only in-frame clones and leaves some out. Of about 330,000 clones listed, roughly 85% are singletons. Sequenced sample: peripheral blood. This chain uses TRBV30 with TRBJ1-1; D remains ambiguous. The sequence came from a human donor in a cohort sampled during active COVID-19. CDR3 sequence reads: CAWERGEAFF. The CDR3 bases are TGTGCCTGGGAACGGGGTGAAGCTTTCTTT.